This T cell receptor beta chain is from a study of T-cell reconstitution after alpha-beta-depleted transplantation in children. Overall study findings and caveats: The origin of high day-60 TCRbeta diversity in some patients lay in surviving recipient T cells and thymic progenitors. By one year post-transplant, T-cell counts and diversity largely arose from T cells that were newly produced. Several hundred graft clones that had expanded were reportedly the source of alpha-beta T cells about two months after transplant.

The CDR3 is 14 residues long. CDR1 and CDR2 (germline): SGHRS, YFSETQ. V was clipped by 4 bases and J by 0 bases, with 10 bases between them. Researchers prepared the TCRbeta library using unique molecular identifiers, the study reports. TCRdb passed the PCR reads through MiXCR, listing each CDR3 protein once. The sample carries about a million distinct CDR3 sequences, roughly 29% recorded once. This clonotype was found a few times. Its specificity is not known. V and J are TRBV5-1 and TRBJ2-5; D might be TRBD1 (5 bases). The clonotype comes from a boy younger than two who had a stem cell transplant for SCID, so the T cells may come from the graft donor. Sequenced here: PBMCs, mostly from graft donor cells, sampled 360 days after TCRalphabeta/CD19-depleted stem cell transplant. CDR3 protein: CASSRTSYQETQYF. The CDR3 region has the DNA TGCGCCAGCAGCCGGACATCGTACCAAGAGACCCAGTACTTC. The full variable domain, completed using reference TRBV5-1 and TRBJ2-5, is KAGVTQTPRYLIKTRGQQVTLSCSPISGHRSVSWYQQTPGQGLQFLFEYFSETQRNKGNFPGRFSGRQFSNSRSEMNVSTLELGDSALYLCASSRTSYQETQYFGPGTRLLVL.